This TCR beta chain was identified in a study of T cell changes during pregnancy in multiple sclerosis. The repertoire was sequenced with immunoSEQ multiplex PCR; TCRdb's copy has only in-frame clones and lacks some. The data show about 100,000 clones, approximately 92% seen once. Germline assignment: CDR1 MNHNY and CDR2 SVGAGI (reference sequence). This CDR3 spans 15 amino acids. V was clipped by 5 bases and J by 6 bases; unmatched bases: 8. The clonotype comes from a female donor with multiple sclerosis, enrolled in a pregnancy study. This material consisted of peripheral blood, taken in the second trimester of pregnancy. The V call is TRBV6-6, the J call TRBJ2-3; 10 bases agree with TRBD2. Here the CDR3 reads CASSITGTSADTQYF. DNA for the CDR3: TGTGCCAGCAGTATTACCGGGACTAGCGCCGATACGCAGTATTTT.